The 25 T cell receptor beta chains presented below share a single source sample, sequenced in a study of cytomegalovirus exposure and HLA in healthy donors. Assay: immunoSEQ multiplex PCR; the TCRdb copy retains only in-frame clones and omits some. The table includes 130,000 to 150,000 clones, about nine tenths detected once. The sample consisted of PBMCs. The source of these receptors is a man between 18 and 29 years old in good health and CMV-seropositive.

This chain uses TRBV11-3 with TRBJ2-3; D possibly corresponds to TRBD1 (6 bases). Germline V gives CDR1 SGHNT, CDR2 YENEEA. This CDR3 contains 15 residues. V lost 4 bases, J lost 5 bases, and 16 bases lay in between. In nucleotides, the CDR3 is TGTGCCAGCAGCTACTCACCTAGGGGGAGAGATACGCAGTATTTT. It specifies CASSYSPRGRDTQYF.

This chain connects TRBV6-6 to TRBJ2-7; D might be TRBD2 (5 bases). This CDR3 is built from 12 residues. Germline V lookup: CDR1 MNHNY, CDR2 SVGAGI (reference sequence). Trimming left V 5 bases short and J 0 bases short, with 5 bases between. The CDR3 coding sequence is TGTGCCAGCAGTGGAGGCTCCTACGAGCAGTACTTC. Amino acids: CASSGGSYEQYF.

This sequence joins TRBV7-9 and TRBJ1-4, with TRBD1 matching 8 bases. The CDR3 has 17 residues. Germline values: CDR1 SEHNR, CDR2 FQNEAQ (reference sequence). The V gene end was trimmed by 5 bases and the J gene end by 0 bases; junction bases not matched to a gene: 8. The CDR3: CASSPGTGAATNEKLFF. The CDR3 DNA sequence: TGTGCCAGCAGCCCAGGGACAGGCGCCGCAACTAATGAAAAACTGTTTTTT.

This chain joins TRBV27 and TRBJ2-3; D remains ambiguous. CDR1 and CDR2 from the germline V gene are MNHEY and SMNVEV (reference sequence). CDR3 length: 13 amino acids. The ends were cut back, 5 bases at V and 6 bases at J, with 12 bases in the middle. The CDR3 loop is CASSRDIRDTQYF. The DNA for the CDR3 is TGTGCCAGCAGTCGTGACATCAGGGATACGCAGTATTTT.

The chain has TRBV7-6 and TRBJ1-4, with TRBD1 as a possible D gene (6 bases). The CDR3 is 14 residues long. Germline V gene data show CDR1 as SGHVS and CDR2 as FNYEAQ. Trimming removed 0 bases from V and 8 bases from J, with 10 bases in between. In nucleotides, the CDR3 is TGTGCCAGCAGCTTAGCGCCAGGGGAAGAAAAACTGTTTTTT. This codes for CASSLAPGEEKLFF.

The chain combines TRBV7-9 with TRBJ2-5, with a weak D call TRBD2 (5 bases). The CDR3 is 12 residues long. CDR1 SEHNR and CDR2 FQNEAQ come from the germline V gene (reference sequence). Trimming pared 5 bases from V and 5 bases from J, leaving 9 bases between. CDR3 nucleotides: TGTGCCAGCAGCCCCCGAGGGGAGACCCAGTACTTC. This encodes CASSPRGETQYF.

This clone was observed a few times. This chain uses TRBV11-2 with TRBJ1-2; TRBD1 aligns across 7 bases. The V gene end was trimmed by 4 bases and the J gene end by 4 bases; junction bases not matched to a gene: 6. CDR3 length equals 14 residues. Germline V gene sequence: CDR1 SGHAT, CDR2 FQNNGV. CDR3 sequence: CASSSNRGGYGYTF. CDR3 DNA sequence: TGTGCCAGCAGCTCAAACAGGGGCGGCTATGGCTACACCTTC.

The chain is built from TRBV5-6 and TRBJ2-7; TRBD1 agrees at 9 bases. Germline V gene lookup returns CDR1 SGHDT and CDR2 YYEEEE. The CDR3 is made up of 15 amino acids. The V and J ends lost 4 bases and 1 base, in that order; junction bases with no gene match: 6. CDR3 nucleotides: TGTGCCAGCAGCACCAGGGGACAGGGTTCCTACGAGCAGTACTTC. Encoded protein: CASSTRGQGSYEQYF. The full variable domain, rest sourced from reference TRBV5-6 and TRBJ2-7, is DAGVTQSPTHLIKTRGQQVTLRCSPKSGHDTVSWYQQALGQGPQFIFQYYEEEERQRGNFPDRFSGHQFPNYSSELNVNALLLGDSALYLCASSTRGQGSYEQYFGPGTRLTVT.

This rearrangement joins TRBV10-3 to TRBJ1-5; TRBD1 matches 7 bases. The V gene's germline CDR1 is ENHRY and CDR2 SYGVKD. Trimming took 4 bases from V and 3 from J; bases not matched to a gene: 3. The CDR3 covers 14 residues. CDR3 loop: CAISAGGDNQPQHF. The CDR3 region has the DNA TGTGCCATCAGTGCAGGGGGAGACAATCAGCCCCAGCATTTT.

The chain couples TRBV4-1 to TRBJ2-2; no firm D call. V lost 0 bases and J lost 2, with 10 bases in between. The CDR3 covers 16 residues. The germline gives CDR1 MGHRA, CDR2 YSYEKL. CDR3 sequence: CASSQDPRGNTGELFF. In DNA form, the CDR3 reads TGCGCCAGCAGCCAAGACCCCCGCGGCAACACCGGGGAGCTGTTTTTT.

This chain links TRBV28 with TRBJ1-1, with TRBD1 matching 8 bases. Trimming took 8 bases from V and 7 from J; bases not matched to a gene: 9. In germline, CDR1 is MDHEN, CDR2 SYDVKM. The CDR3 spans 13 residues. Here the CDR3 reads CASGIRGRVEAFF. The DNA of the CDR3 is TGTGCCAGCGGCATCAGGGGGCGGGTTGAAGCTTTCTTT.

CDR3 residues: CASSLALRSGNTIYF. CDR3 nucleotide sequence: TGCGCCAGCAGCTTGGCCCTGAGGTCTGGAAACACCATATATTTT. This chain joins TRBV5-1 and TRBJ1-3; D gene unclear. This CDR3 has 15 amino acids. V gave up 0 bases and J gave up 1 base, with 8 bases separating them. Germline CDR1 is SGHRS and CDR2 is YFSETQ.

J is TRBJ2-7 and V is TRBV29-1, with 11 bases matching TRBD2. The CDR3 runs 15 residues. From germline, CDR1 is SQVTM and CDR2 ANQGSEA. V gave up 4 bases and J gave up 0 bases; unmatched junction bases: 5. CDR3 loop: CSVVAGGPSSYEQYF. CDR3 nucleotide sequence: TGCAGCGTTGTAGCGGGAGGGCCGAGCTCCTACGAGCAGTACTTC.

CDR3 DNA: TGCGCCAGCAGCTTTGGCTCCACAGCTTCAATCGGCGAAAAACTGTTTTTT. This codes for CASSFGSTASIGEKLFF. The chain couples TRBV5-1 to TRBJ1-4, with unresolved D. Germline V CDR1 and CDR2: SGHRS, YFSETQ. With 2 bases removed from V and 8 bases from J, the gap between germline ends came to 22 bases. The CDR3 sequence is 17 residues long.

V gene TRBV28 combines with J gene TRBJ2-1; 7 bases line up with TRBD1. The CDR3 is 14 amino acids. V lost 6 bases to trimming and J lost 5 bases; unmatched junction nucleotides: 7. Germline V CDR1 and CDR2: MDHEN, SYDVKM. The CDR3 region is CASRGTVINNEQFF. CDR3 coding DNA: TGTGCCAGCAGGGGGACAGTGATTAACAATGAGCAGTTCTTC.

In regard to this clone: Its ends do not fully match the called genes, so a read error is possible. The gene calls are TRBV10-3 and TRBJ2-7; 8 positions agree with TRBD2. The CDR3 length is 16 residues. Germline V CDR1 and CDR2: ENHRY, SYGVKD. The CDR3 reads CASSNGGGRRGYEQYF. CDR3 coding DNA: TGTGCCAGCAGTAACGGTGGCGGGAGGAGGGGCTACGAGCAGTACTTC.

This clone has just one count. V gene TRBV6-5 combines with J gene TRBJ1-1; D is unresolved. The CDR3 runs 16 residues. Per germline, CDR1 MNHEY and CDR2 SVGAGI. Trimming stripped 0 bases from V and 3 bases from J, with 14 bases between. The CDR3 DNA sequence: TGTGCCAGCAGTTACTCGCAGGTTGGGTTTCACACTGAAGCTTTCTTT. This translates into CASSYSQVGFHTEAFF.

This sequence joins TRBV2 and TRBJ1-3, with unresolved D. V was trimmed by 6 bases and J by 0 bases, leaving 12 bases between them. Per the germline V gene, CDR1 is SNHLY and CDR2 is FYNNEI. This CDR3 has 15 residues. DNA for the CDR3: TGTGCCAGCAGCCCCCTGGGCAGCTCTGGAAACACCATATATTTT. The encoded protein is CASSPLGSSGNTIYF.

V and J are TRBV15 and TRBJ2-1, with 10 bases that match TRBD2. The CDR3 spans 17 residues. From germline, CDR1 is LNHNV and CDR2 YYDKDF (reference sequence). V was clipped by 4 bases and J by 3 bases; unmatched bases: 9. In DNA, the CDR3 is TGTGCCACCAGCATAAGCGGGAGGGGGGGTCTCTACAATGAGCAGTTCTTC. Translation: CATSISGRGGLYNEQFF.

This chain's CDR3 is CASRHGQGGYTF. DNA for the CDR3: TGTGCCAGCAGGCACGGACAGGGTGGCTACACCTTC. The chain couples TRBV27 to TRBJ1-2; 8 bases agree with TRBD1. V dropped 6 bases and J dropped 7; count of bases not matched to a gene: 4. This CDR3 is 12 amino acids long. The germline gives CDR1 MNHEY, CDR2 SMNVEV (reference sequence).

The rearrangement links TRBV19 to TRBJ2-3; D is perhaps TRBD2 (5 bases). Germline CDR1 is LNHDA and CDR2 is SQIVND (reference sequence). The CDR3 has 14 amino acids. Trimming removed 3 bases at V and 1 base at J, with 8 bases between. CDR3 protein: CASSMVGGTDTQYF. The CDR3 DNA follows: TGTGCCAGTAGTATGGTGGGAGGCACAGATACGCAGTATTTT. Based on the CDR3 plus reference TRBV19 and TRBJ2-3, the full variable domain is DGGITQSPKYLFRKEGQNVTLSCEQNLNHDAMYWYRQDPGQGLRLIYYSQIVNDFQKGDIAEGYSVSREKKESFPLTVTSAQKNPTAFYLCASSMVGGTDTQYFGPGTRLTVL.

In this sample, this clone turned up once. This chain connects TRBV7-2 to TRBJ2-3; D unclear. This CDR3 spans 12 amino acids. Germline-derived CDR1 and CDR2 are SGHTA and FQGNSA. Trimming removed 6 bases from V and 2 bases from J, with 6 bases in between. CDR3 region: CASSTYTDTQYF. The DNA of the CDR3 is TGTGCCAGCAGTACCTACACAGATACGCAGTATTTT.

The genes are TRBV4-1 and TRBJ2-1; 7 nucleotides agree with TRBD2. This CDR3 spans 16 amino acids. The junction had 7 bases not matched to a gene; V was cut back by 4 bases and J by 1 base. CDR1 and CDR2 (germline): MGHRA, YSYEKL. This CDR3 is CASSRGTTISYNEQFF. The CDR3 bases are TGCGCCAGCAGCCGAGGGACTACCATTTCCTACAATGAGCAGTTCTTC.

A few counts support this clone. The chain carries TRBV18 and TRBJ1-2; possible D gene TRBD1, 5 bases. V lost 6 bases and J 8 bases, leaving 19 bases between the germline ends. Germline CDR1 KGHSH, CDR2 LQKENI. CDR3 length equals 14 residues. This chain's CDR3 is CASSPQGPTGGYTF. CDR3 coding DNA: TGTGCCAGCTCCCCCCAAGGACCTACAGGAGGCTACACCTTC.

This chain links TRBV11-2 with TRBJ1-2, with 8 bases aligning to TRBD1. The V and J ends lost 5 bases and 5 bases, in that order; junction bases with no gene match: 4. The CDR3 length is 13 residues. Germline CDR1 reads SGHAT; CDR2 reads FQNNGV. The CDR3 coding sequence is TGTGCCAGCAGCCAAGACAGGGGATATGGCTACACCTTC. Residues: CASSQDRGYGYTF.